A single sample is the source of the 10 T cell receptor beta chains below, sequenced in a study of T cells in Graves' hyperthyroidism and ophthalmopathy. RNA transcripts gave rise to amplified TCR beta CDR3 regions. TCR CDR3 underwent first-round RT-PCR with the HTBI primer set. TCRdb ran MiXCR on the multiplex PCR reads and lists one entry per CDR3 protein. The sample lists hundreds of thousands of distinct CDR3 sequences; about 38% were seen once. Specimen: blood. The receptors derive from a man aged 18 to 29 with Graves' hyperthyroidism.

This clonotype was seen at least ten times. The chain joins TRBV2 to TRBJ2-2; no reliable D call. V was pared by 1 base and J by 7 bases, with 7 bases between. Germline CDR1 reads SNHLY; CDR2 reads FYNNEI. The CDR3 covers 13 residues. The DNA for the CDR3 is TGTGCCAGCAGTGAAGTATCCGGCGGGGAGCTGTTTTTT. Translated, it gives CASSEVSGGELFF.

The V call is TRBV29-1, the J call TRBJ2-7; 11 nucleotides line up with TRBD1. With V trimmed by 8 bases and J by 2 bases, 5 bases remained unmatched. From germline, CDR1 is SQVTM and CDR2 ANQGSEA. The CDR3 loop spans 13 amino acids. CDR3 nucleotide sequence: TGCAGCTCTTGGACAGGGGGCGCCTACGAGCAGTACTTC. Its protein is CSSWTGGAYEQYF.

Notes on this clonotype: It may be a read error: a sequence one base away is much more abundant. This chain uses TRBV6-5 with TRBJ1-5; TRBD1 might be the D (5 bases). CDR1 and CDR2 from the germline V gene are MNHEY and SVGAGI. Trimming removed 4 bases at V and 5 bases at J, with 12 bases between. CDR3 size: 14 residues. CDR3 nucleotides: TGTGCCAGCAGTTCACCAGGGACCGATCAGCCCCAGCATTTT. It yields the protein CASSSPGTDQPQHF.

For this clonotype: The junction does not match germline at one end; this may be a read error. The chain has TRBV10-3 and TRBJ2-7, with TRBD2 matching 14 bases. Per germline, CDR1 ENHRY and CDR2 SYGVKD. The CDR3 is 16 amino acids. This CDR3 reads CASSPLGLAGAGEQYF. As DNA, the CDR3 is TGTGCCAGCAGTCCCTTGGGACTAGCGGGAGCTGGCGAGCAGTACTTC.

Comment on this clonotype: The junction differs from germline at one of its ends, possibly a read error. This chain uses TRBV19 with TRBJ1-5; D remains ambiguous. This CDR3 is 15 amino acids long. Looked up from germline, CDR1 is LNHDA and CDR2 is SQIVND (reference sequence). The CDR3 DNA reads TGTGCCGGTAGTAACAGTGCAACGAAAAATCAGCCCCAGCATTTT. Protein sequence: CAGSNSATKNQPQHF.

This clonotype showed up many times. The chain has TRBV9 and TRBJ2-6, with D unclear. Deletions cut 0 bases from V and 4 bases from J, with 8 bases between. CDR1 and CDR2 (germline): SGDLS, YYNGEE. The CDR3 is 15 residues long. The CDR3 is CASSVEGRGANVLTF. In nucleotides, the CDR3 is TGTGCCAGCAGCGTAGAAGGGCGAGGGGCCAACGTCCTGACTTTC.

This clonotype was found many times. The CDR3 nucleotides read TGTGCCAGCAGGGCCCGGGGCGGCTCTGGAAACACCATATATTTT. It is translated as CASRARGGSGNTIYF. The gene calls are TRBV2 and TRBJ1-3; tentatively, D is TRBD1 (5 bases). The CDR3 has 15 amino acids. The V gene lost 6 bases and the J gene lost 0 bases, with 12 bases spanning the gap. Germline loops: CDR1 SNHLY, CDR2 FYNNEI. Full variable domain (outside the CDR3, taken from reference TRBV2 and TRBJ1-3): EPEVTQTPSHQVTQMGQEVILRCVPISNHLYFYWYRQILGQKVEFLVSFYNNEISEKSEIFDDQFSVERPDGSNFTLKIRSTKLEDSAMYFCASRARGGSGNTIYFGEGSWLTVV.

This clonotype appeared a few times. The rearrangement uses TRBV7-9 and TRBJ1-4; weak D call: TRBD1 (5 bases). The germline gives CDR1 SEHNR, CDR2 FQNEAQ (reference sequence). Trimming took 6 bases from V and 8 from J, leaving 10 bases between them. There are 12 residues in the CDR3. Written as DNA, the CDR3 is TGTGCCAGCAGACACAGGACAGAAAAACTGTTTTTT. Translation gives CASRHRTEKLFF.

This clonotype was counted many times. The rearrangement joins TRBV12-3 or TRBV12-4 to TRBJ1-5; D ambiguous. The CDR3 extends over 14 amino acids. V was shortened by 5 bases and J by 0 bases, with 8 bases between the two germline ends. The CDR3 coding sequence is TGTGCCAGCAGTCCAAGCCTTAGCAATCAGCCCCAGCATTTT. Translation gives CASSPSLSNQPQHF.

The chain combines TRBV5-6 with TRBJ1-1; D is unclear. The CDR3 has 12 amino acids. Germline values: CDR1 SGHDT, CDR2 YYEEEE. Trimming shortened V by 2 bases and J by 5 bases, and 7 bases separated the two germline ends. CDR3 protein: CASSFYGTEAFF. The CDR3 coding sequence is TGTGCCAGCAGCTTCTATGGGACTGAAGCTTTCTTT.